This T cell receptor beta chain was captured by sequencing in a study of preoperative IRX-2 immunotherapy in early breast cancer. The data were produced by immunoSEQ multiplex PCR, yet TCRdb's version contains in-frame clones alone and is incomplete. The sample lists around 10,000 clones; over 75% were seen once. This CDR3 comprises 15 residues. The V end lost 6 bases, the J end lost 4 bases, and 18 bases lay between the germline ends. Described treatment: preoperative locoregional IRX-2 cytokine immunotherapy. Preoperative locoregional IRX-2 cytokine immunotherapy was tested in the phase Ib source study.

The chain has TRBV23-1 and TRBJ1-2; D is undetermined. TRBV23-1 is treated as an ORF (open reading frame) with a function not yet certain. The source material was lymph node tissue, sampled before IRX-2 immunotherapy. The sequence was obtained from a human donor with breast cancer. The CDR3 reads CASSLYLGLSYGYTF. CDR3 bases: TGCGCCAGCAGCTTGTATTTAGGGCTGAGCTATGGCTACACCTTC.